This T cell receptor beta chain was found in a study of blood T cell repertoires in COVID-19. Study-wide background: The study drew acute and convalescent COVID-19 samples from the United States, Italy and Spain. PBMCs, B-cell-depleted T cells, or T cells were the source of the cDNA or gDNA that made up the material.

Under the authors' procedure: Amplified reference gene primers provided the basis for estimating nucleated cell counts. Data came from immunoSEQ multiplex PCR; TCRdb stores just in-frame clones and leaves some out. V and J calls and clone size are copied from that table; D and trimming were computed from the DNA. The table records under 100,000 clones, roughly 78% of them present only once. Sequences were obtained from peripheral blood. This clonotype was sampled from a man in his 60s with acute or convalescent COVID-19.

CDR3: CATRGQGSYEQYF. The CDR3 DNA follows: TGTGCCACCAGAGGACAGGGGTCCTACGAGCAGTACTTC. The chain links TRBV15 to TRBJ2-7, with TRBD1 matching over 9 bases. Trimming took 6 bases from V and 1 from J; bases not matched to a gene: 1. Germline-derived CDR1 and CDR2 are LNHNV and YYDKDF (reference sequence). The CDR3 sequence is 13 residues long.